Presented here are 27 T cell receptor beta chains from one specimen sequenced in a study of CXCR3-negative and CXCR3-positive naive CD8 T cells. The authors prepared UMI-labeled TRB cDNA libraries by 5' RACE. TCRdb re-called the 5' RACE reads; one entry per CDR3 protein, DNA not given. The sample table includes about 40,000 distinct CDR3 sequences. Sequencing was performed on memory CD8+ T cells from blood. These receptor sequences come from a human donor in good health. Some clones in this sample may be carry-over from other donors' samples.

This sequence joins TRBV6-1 and TRBJ1-5; no DNA is available, so the TRBD1 call from TCRdb remains unchecked. The CDR3 sequence is 13 residues long. Germline CDR1 and CDR2: MNHNS and SASEGT. The CDR3 reads CASSESRNQPQHF.

The chain has TRBV4-3 and TRBJ1-5; the TCRdb D gene call, TRBD1, has no DNA to confirm it. From germline, CDR1 is LGHNA and CDR2 YSLEER. CDR3 length: 14 residues. This chain's CDR3 is CASSQDRGPQPQHF.

The CDR3 sequence: CASRVGQETQYF. The chain couples TRBV27 to TRBJ2-5. Germline CDR1 reads MNHEY; CDR2 reads SMNVEV (reference sequence). This CDR3 has 12 residues.

The chain recombines TRBV7-9 with TRBJ2-7. Germline V gives CDR1 SEHNR, CDR2 FQNEAQ (reference sequence). The CDR3 consists of 15 residues. The CDR3 sequence: CASSLVTQSSYEQYF.

The rearrangement uses TRBV27 and TRBJ1-4; TCRdb designates TRBD1, a call that cannot be tested without DNA. The CDR3 consists of 14 residues. The germline V gene has CDR1 MNHEY and CDR2 SMNVEV (reference sequence). The CDR3 loop is CASSPGGEHEKLFF.

The chain combines TRBV23-1 with TRBJ2-2; TCRdb selects TRBD1, and the lack of DNA leaves this call unchecked. TRBV23-1 is flagged as an ORF with uncertain function. CDR3 length: 18 residues. CDR3 residues: CASSQSFQTSPPSGELFF.

The genes are TRBV29-1 and TRBJ2-7; TCRdb's D call of TRBD2 is untestable without DNA. The CDR3 consists of 13 residues. Per the germline V gene, CDR1 is SQVTM and CDR2 is ANQGSEA. The CDR3 region is CSVVAGSGAEQYF.

J is TRBJ2-5 and V is TRBV4-3. Germline CDR1 is LGHNA and CDR2 is YSLEER. The CDR3 runs to 14 residues. CDR3 protein: CASSQDNYQETQYF.

V gene TRBV20-1 combines with J gene TRBJ1-2; the TCRdb call, TRBD1, lacks DNA for checking. The germline gives CDR1 DFQATT, CDR2 SNEGSKA (reference sequence). The CDR3 sequence is 14 residues long. The CDR3 here is CSAKGAGEDIGYTF.

V gene TRBV29-1 combines with J gene TRBJ2-7. The CDR3 length is 13 residues. In germline, CDR1 is SQVTM, CDR2 ANQGSEA. CDR3 sequence reads: CSVEGDSSYEQYF.

The chain is built from TRBV28 and TRBJ2-7; the D call of TRBD2 rests on TCRdb alone, since no DNA is present to check it. Germline CDR1 reads MDHEN; CDR2 reads SYDVKM. This CDR3 spans 14 amino acids. CDR3 loop: CASASGLSPYEQYF.

This CDR3 reads CATRTGVFNEQFF. The V and J genes are TRBV7-9 and TRBJ2-1; TCRdb reports TRBD1, a call that lacks DNA to check it against. The CDR3 runs to 13 residues. Germline V gene sequence: CDR1 SEHNR, CDR2 FQNEAQ (reference sequence).

The chain is built from TRBV7-9 and TRBJ2-7. Germline V gene data show CDR1 as SEHNR and CDR2 as FQNEAQ (reference sequence). This CDR3 has 13 amino acids. The CDR3 protein is CASSSQGSYEQYF.

The chain carries TRBV5-6 and TRBJ1-6. Germline lookup yields CDR1 SGHDT and CDR2 YYEEEE. There are 12 residues in the CDR3. This chain's CDR3 is CASSGSNSPLHF.

The chain employs TRBV2 and TRBJ2-7; the TRBD2 assignment by TCRdb is unverifiable without DNA. Germline V gene lookup returns CDR1 SNHLY and CDR2 FYNNEI. The CDR3 has 14 amino acids. CDR3 region: CASSALRVTYEQYF.

V is TRBV10-3 and J is TRBJ2-7; TCRdb's D gene call, TRBD2, goes unchecked for lack of DNA. Germline loops: CDR1 ENHRY, CDR2 SYGVKD. The CDR3 covers 15 residues. CDR3 protein: CAISDGPSGSYEQYF.

V is TRBV4-1 and J is TRBJ2-1; TCRdb indicates TRBD2, and absent DNA this call remains unverified. The CDR3 has 16 amino acids. Per germline, CDR1 MGHRA and CDR2 YSYEKL. Here the CDR3 reads CASSDISGSSYNEQFF.

The chain recombines TRBV9 with TRBJ2-5; TCRdb reports TRBD1, a call that lacks DNA to check it against. CDR3 length: 14 residues. From germline, CDR1 is SGDLS and CDR2 YYNGEE. CDR3: CASSVAGGHETQYF.

This rearrangement joins TRBV18 to TRBJ2-1; as DNA is missing, the TRBD2 call by TCRdb cannot be tested. The CDR3 runs 14 residues. Germline V CDR1 and CDR2: KGHSH, LQKENI. CDR3 region: CASSSGLSYNEQFF.

This sequence joins TRBV9 and TRBJ2-2; lacking DNA, the TRBD1 call made by TCRdb goes unchecked. The CDR3 contains 16 residues. Germline V lookup: CDR1 SGDLS, CDR2 YYNGEE. CDR3 in amino acids: CASSDRDRRNTGELFF. The full variable domain, with the rest looked up from reference TRBV9 and TRBJ2-2, is DSGVTQTPKHLITATGQRVTLRCSPRSGDLSVYWYQQSLDQGLQFLIQYYNGEERAKGNILERFSAQQFPDLHSELNLSSLELGDSALYFCASSDRDRRNTGELFFGEGSRLTVL.

This CDR3 is CASSSRGETGELFF. The chain uses TRBV6-2 or TRBV6-3 and TRBJ2-2. The CDR3 length is 14 residues. The germline V gene has CDR1 MNHEY and CDR2 SVGEGT.

The chain combines TRBV12-3 or TRBV12-4 with TRBJ1-2; without DNA, the TCRdb call of TRBD1 cannot be checked. The CDR3 extends over 15 amino acids. This CDR3 is CASSPLGGTDYGYTF.

The CDR3 region is CSVEGRAYEQYF. The V gene is TRBV29-1, the J gene TRBJ2-7; TCRdb designates TRBD1, a call that cannot be tested without DNA. The V gene's germline CDR1 is SQVTM and CDR2 ANQGSEA. The CDR3 has 12 amino acids.

The chain uses TRBV7-9 and TRBJ1-4; TCRdb gives TRBD1 as the D gene, but with no DNA this cannot be confirmed. The CDR3 consists of 16 residues. Per the germline V gene, CDR1 is SEHNR and CDR2 is FQNEAQ (reference sequence). The CDR3 spells CASSPPANPVGEKLFF.

The chain has TRBV18 and TRBJ1-1. Germline assignment: CDR1 KGHSH and CDR2 LQKENI. The CDR3 contains 14 residues. CDR3 sequence: CASSPTTRNTEAFF. Together with reference TRBV18 and TRBJ1-1, the CDR3 gives the full variable domain: NAGVMQNPRHLVRRRGQEARLRCSPMKGHSHVYWYRQLPEEGLKFMVYLQKENIIDESGMPKERFSAEFPKEGPSILRIQQVVRGDSAAYFCASSPTTRNTEAFFGQGTRLTVV.

The chain employs TRBV29-1 and TRBJ2-7; the D call from TCRdb, TRBD1, cannot be confirmed without DNA. Germline lookup yields CDR1 SQVTM and CDR2 ANQGSEA. This CDR3 is 16 amino acids long. CDR3 protein: CSVEGDRDRGPYEQYF.

The chain carries TRBV29-1 and TRBJ1-2. CDR1 SQVTM and CDR2 ANQGSEA come from the germline V gene. This CDR3 comprises 11 residues. CDR3 loop: CSVGGSEGYTF.